Sequencing of this T cell receptor beta chain was carried out in a study of early T cells in non-severe SARS-CoV-2 infection. About the research overall: Sequenced bulk RNA came from whole blood that was unsorted, and chains were unpaired.

General study findings and limits: Private and CD4 specificities were missed by VDJdb matching, skewed to anti-spike CD8.

V lost 5 bases and J lost 0; bases outside the gene matches: 14. Germline V gene sequence: CDR1 SEHNR, CDR2 FQNEAQ (reference sequence). The CDR3 sequence is 19 residues long. Ten or more counts support this clonotype. Its antigen is still unknown. Unique molecular identifiers were added to individual cDNA molecules. MiXCR, run by TCRdb on the 5' RACE reads, gives a single entry per CDR3 protein. The repertoire holds 30,000 to 40,000 distinct CDR3 sequences, with around 7% as singletons. The chain employs TRBV7-9 and TRBJ2-3, with 10 positions matching TRBD2. The sample consisted of whole blood, taken at baseline. This receptor was taken from an adult who was a healthcare worker with PCR-confirmed SARS-CoV-2 infection or an uninfected control (not recorded which). The CDR3 DNA follows: TGTGCCAGCAGCAGCTCGAGAGCGGGAGGGCCCTCGAGCACAGATACGCAGTATTTT. It translates to CASSSSRAGGPSSTDTQYF.